Detailed here is one T cell receptor (beta chain). The sample is drawn from a study of control samples from healthy donors and cancer patients. V was trimmed by 5 bases and J by 2 bases, leaving 13 bases between them. CDR3 length: 14 amino acids. CDR1 SGHNT and CDR2 YENEEA come from the germline V gene. Repertoires were generated with immunoSEQ multiplex PCR, while TCRdb's copy carries only in-frame clones and drops some. The top ten hold about 33% of the sample, which has some 17,000 clones, approximately 88% seen once. What was sequenced was PBMCs. The chain has TRBV11-3 and TRBJ2-7, with D perhaps matching TRBD1 (6 bases). This sequence was found in a man in his 60s with head and neck cancer. CDR3 coding DNA: TGTGCCAGCAGCCTCGGACAGAACACCTACGAGCAGTACTTC. Translating gives CASSLGQNTYEQYF.